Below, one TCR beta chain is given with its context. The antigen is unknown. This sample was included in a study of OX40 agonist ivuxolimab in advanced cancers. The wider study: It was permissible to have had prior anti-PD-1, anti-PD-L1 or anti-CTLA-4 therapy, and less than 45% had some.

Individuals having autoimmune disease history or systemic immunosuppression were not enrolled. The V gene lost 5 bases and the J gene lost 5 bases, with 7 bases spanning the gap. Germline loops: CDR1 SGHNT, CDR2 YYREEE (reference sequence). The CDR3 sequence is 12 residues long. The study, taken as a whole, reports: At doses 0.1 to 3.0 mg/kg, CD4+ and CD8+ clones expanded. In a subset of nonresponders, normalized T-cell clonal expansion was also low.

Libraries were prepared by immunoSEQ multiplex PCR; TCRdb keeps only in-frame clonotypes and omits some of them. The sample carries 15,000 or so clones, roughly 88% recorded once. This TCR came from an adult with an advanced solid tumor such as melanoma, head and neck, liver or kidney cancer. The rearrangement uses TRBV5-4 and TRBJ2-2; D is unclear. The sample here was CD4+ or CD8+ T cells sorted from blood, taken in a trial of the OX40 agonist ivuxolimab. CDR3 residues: CASRLSTGELFF. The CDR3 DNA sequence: TGTGCCAGCAGGCTTAGTACCGGGGAGCTGTTTTTT.